The clone carrying this T cell receptor (beta chain) was observed many times. Its antigen is not identified. The entry originates in a study of T cells in Graves' hyperthyroidism and ophthalmopathy. When ophthalmopathy did not progress within 18 months, Graves' hyperthyroidism was considered stable. Patients with uncontrolled infections, other autoimmune diseases, pregnancy or lactation were excluded. V lost 7 bases to trimming and J lost 5 bases, with 22 bases between them. The CDR3 is 16 amino acids. RNA transcripts were the template for amplifying TCR beta CDR3 regions. First-round RT-PCR targeting the TCR CDR3 was performed with the HTBI primer set. TCRdb passed the multiplex PCR reads through MiXCR, listing each CDR3 protein once. The table records hundreds of thousands of distinct CDR3 sequences, under 20% of them present only once. General observations from the study: Most thyroid clonotypes that were expanded above 0.001 also turned up in blood.

The chain recombines TRBV12-3 or TRBV12-4 with TRBJ2-3; D might be TRBD1 (5 bases). The TCR was taken from a woman aged 25 to 39 with Graves' hyperthyroidism. Sample: blood. The CDR3 bases are TGTGCCAGCACCCCGGTCTGGACAACCCAGGGAGATACGCAGTATTTT. It is translated as CASTPVWTTQGDTQYF.